These 20 T cell receptor beta chains were all obtained from the same sample, sequenced in a study of PD-L1 blockade in urothelial cancer (dated by TCRdb to the late 2010s). Libraries were constructed by the immunoSEQ multiplex PCR assay. The source is immuneACCESS, and TCRdb retained only in-frame sequences with V and J called. Part of the clones is not carried over; for the studies checked, unresolved V genes explain less than half of this, and the remainder is unexplained. Recorded for this sample are fewer than 35,000 clones; 87% of them occurred a single time. Under 4.5% of the sample lies in the top ten. This specimen consisted of PBMCs, obtained around atezolizumab (anti-PD-L1) treatment. The source is a man aged 50 or older with urothelial cancer.

The chain joins TRBV6-4 to TRBJ2-1; TRBD2 agrees at 9 bases. Germline V CDR1 and CDR2: MRHNA, SNTAGT. The CDR3 is 16 residues long. Losses at the gene ends were 1 base for V and 2 bases for J; bases not matched to a gene: 3. CDR3 loop: CASSDFSGSTYNEQFF. CDR3 nucleotides: TGTGCCAGCAGTGACTTTAGCGGGAGTACCTACAATGAGCAGTTCTTC.

This sequence joins TRBV7-8 and TRBJ1-1, with a weak D call TRBD1 (5 bases). Trimming took 1 base from V and 5 from J, leaving 17 bases between them. This CDR3 has 16 residues. Germline V gene sequence: CDR1 SGHVS, CDR2 FQNEAQ. The CDR3 DNA reads TGTGCCAGCAGCTTAGTTGGGGGGGGATTGAGTACTGAAGCTTTCTTT. Translating it yields CASSLVGGGLSTEAFF.

The chain uses TRBV7-2 and TRBJ2-1; 13 nucleotides align to TRBD2. This CDR3 is built from 17 residues. Germline trimming cut 4 bases from V and 6 bases from J; bases unmatched to any gene: 9. Germline values: CDR1 SGHTA, CDR2 FQGNSA. The CDR3: CASSSYLTSGGANEQFF. The CDR3 DNA reads as TGTGCCAGCAGCTCTTATCTTACTAGCGGGGGGGCCAATGAGCAGTTCTTC.

J is TRBJ1-5 and V is TRBV7-8; possibly TRBD1 for D (5 bases). CDR3 length: 19 residues. CDR1 is SGHVS, CDR2 FQNEAQ, per germline. Trimming pared 4 bases from V and 0 bases from J, leaving 22 bases between. The CDR3 DNA reads TGTGCCAGCAGCTCACCCCGGGCAGGGTCATTATATAGCAATCAGCCCCAGCATTTT. It yields the protein CASSSPRAGSLYSNQPQHF.

The rearrangement uses TRBV2 and TRBJ2-7; D perhaps matches TRBD2 (6 bases). This CDR3 is 13 amino acids long. Germline V gene lookup returns CDR1 SNHLY and CDR2 FYNNEI. V gave up 7 bases and J gave up 2 bases, with 12 bases separating them. DNA for the CDR3: TGTGCCAGCATAGGCGGGGAAACCTACGAGCAGTACTTC. It translates to CASIGGETYEQYF.

The chain recombines TRBV25-1 with TRBJ1-4, with TRBD1 identical over 9 bases. V was pared by 3 bases and J by 6 bases, with 5 bases of the junction left unmatched. Germline loops: CDR1 MGHDK, CDR2 SYGVNS. There are 15 residues in the CDR3. The CDR3 loop reads CASSDGQGKDEKLFF. The CDR3, as DNA: TGTGCCAGCAGTGACGGACAGGGGAAGGATGAAAAACTGTTTTTT.

The rearrangement joins TRBV7-8 to TRBJ2-2; possible D gene TRBD1, 6 bases. This CDR3 region has 15 residues. With 3 bases removed from V and 8 bases from J, the gap between germline ends came to 16 bases. Germline V gene sequence: CDR1 SGHVS, CDR2 FQNEAQ. This CDR3 reads CASSLTDRLVGELFF. Here the CDR3 DNA reads TGTGCCAGCAGCTTGACAGACAGGCTGGTTGGGGAGCTGTTTTTT.

The rearrangement uses TRBV27 and TRBJ1-1; unclear D gene. CDR1 MNHEY and CDR2 SMNVEV come from the germline V gene (reference sequence). The CDR3 runs to 13 residues. Trimming pared 5 bases from V and 5 bases from J, leaving 12 bases between. The CDR3 region has the DNA TGTGCCAGCAGTCCATCTCTAACGACTGAAGCTTTCTTT. This sequence encodes CASSPSLTTEAFF.

The sample holds one count of this clone. The rearrangement links TRBV30 to TRBJ2-1, with 11 positions matching TRBD2. This CDR3 has 13 amino acids. The V gene end was trimmed by 1 base and the J gene end by 11 bases; junction bases not matched to a gene: 4. The germline V gene encodes CDR1 GTSNPN and CDR2 SVGIG (reference sequence). The CDR3, as DNA: TGTGCCTGGAGTGAACTAGCGGGGGACAAGCAGTTCTTC. It translates to CAWSELAGDKQFF.

The V gene is TRBV9, the J gene TRBJ2-7; no firm D call. Trimming shortened V by 3 bases and J by 6 bases, and 13 bases separated the two germline ends. This CDR3 region has 13 residues. Germline V lookup: CDR1 SGDLS, CDR2 YYNGEE. The CDR3 reads CASSARQVSEQYF. CDR3 coding DNA: TGTGCCAGCAGCGCCCGCCAGGTTAGCGAGCAGTACTTC.

The V and J genes are TRBV19 and TRBJ2-5; 11 bases fit TRBD2. Germline V CDR1 and CDR2: LNHDA, SQIVND (reference sequence). This CDR3 has 16 residues. V lost 6 bases and J lost 5; bases outside the gene matches: 11. CDR3 sequence reads: CASRISGGASPETQYF. The CDR3, as DNA: TGTGCCAGTAGGATTAGCGGGGGGGCCTCTCCTGAGACCCAGTACTTC.

The gene calls are TRBV10-1 and TRBJ2-1; 16 nucleotides align to TRBD2. Germline CDR1 is WNHNN and CDR2 is SYGVQD (reference sequence). This CDR3 contains 17 residues. J was trimmed by 6 bases and V by 4 bases; bases with no gene match: 6. Here the CDR3 DNA reads TGCGCCAGCAGTGCCGGGACTAGCGGGAGGGCCCCCAATGAGCAGTTCTTC. It encodes CASSAGTSGRAPNEQFF.

The chain couples TRBV6-1 to TRBJ1-6; 8 nucleotides agree with TRBD1. The V and J ends lost 3 bases and 4 bases, in that order; junction bases with no gene match: 5. This CDR3 contains 16 residues. CDR1 MNHNS and CDR2 SASEGT come from the germline V gene. The CDR3, as DNA: TGTGCCAGCAGTGACCCCGGACAGGGTTATAATTCACCCCTCCACTTT. The encoded protein is CASSDPGQGYNSPLHF.

This clone occurred a few times. This sequence joins TRBV19 and TRBJ2-1, with a tentative D call TRBD1 (6 bases). This CDR3 spans 13 amino acids. Trimming removed 9 bases from V and 8 bases from J, with 17 bases in between. Germline lookup yields CDR1 LNHDA and CDR2 SQIVND (reference sequence). For the CDR3, the DNA is TGTGCCAGCAAACAGGGTAGGGTCGATGAGCAGTTCTTC. The encoded protein is CASKQGRVDEQFF.

J is TRBJ2-5 and V is TRBV9, with 7 bases fitting TRBD2. The CDR3 contains 16 residues. Trimming took 2 bases from V and 0 from J; bases not matched to a gene: 7. Germline V lookup: CDR1 SGDLS, CDR2 YYNGEE. The CDR3, as DNA: TGTGCCAGCAGCGTTAAGTGGGGGGGGTACCAAGAGACCCAGTACTTC. Translation gives CASSVKWGGYQETQYF.

This clone was counted a single time. The V call is TRBV9, the J call TRBJ2-7; tentatively, D is TRBD2 (6 bases). V shed 3 bases and J shed 3 bases, with 13 bases lying between them. CDR1 SGDLS and CDR2 YYNGEE come from the germline V gene. The CDR3 runs 14 residues. Written as DNA, the CDR3 is TGTGCCAGCAGCGCACCGGGACTGAACTACGAGCAGTACTTC. It encodes CASSAPGLNYEQYF. Full variable domain (remainder filled in from reference TRBV9 and TRBJ2-7): DSGVTQTPKHLITATGQRVTLRCSPRSGDLSVYWYQQSLDQGLQFLIQYYNGEERAKGNILERFSAQQFPDLHSELNLSSLELGDSALYFCASSAPGLNYEQYFGPGTRLTVT.

The chain combines TRBV6-6 with TRBJ2-2; D call uncertain. This CDR3 region has 13 residues. From germline, CDR1 is MNHNY and CDR2 SVGAGI (reference sequence). The V and J ends lost 6 bases and 3 bases respectively, with 8 bases between them. The CDR3 bases are TGTGCCAGCAGGGTACGGGACACCGGGGAGCTGTTTTTT. Its protein product is CASRVRDTGELFF.

The rearrangement uses TRBV7-2 and TRBJ1-2; 9 positions agree with TRBD1. The length of the CDR3 is 14 residues. J lost 4 bases, V lost 2 bases, and 2 bases had no gene match. Looked up from germline, CDR1 is SGHTA and CDR2 is FQGNSA. The CDR3 DNA sequence: TGTGCCAGCAGCTTATCGACAGGGGGCTATGGCTACACCTTC. It yields the protein CASSLSTGGYGYTF.

The J gene is TRBJ1-5, the V gene TRBV30, with a possible D match to TRBD1 (6 bases). The CDR3 is 14 residues long. Trimming shortened V by 0 bases and J by 6 bases, and 12 bases separated the two germline ends. CDR1 GTSNPN and CDR2 SVGIG come from the germline V gene (reference sequence). CDR3 in amino acids: CAWSVLGGRQPQHF. CDR3 nucleotides: TGTGCCTGGAGTGTACTGGGGGGGCGTCAGCCCCAGCATTTT.

This chain joins TRBV25-1 and TRBJ2-7; 10 nucleotides line up with TRBD1. Germline assignment: CDR1 MGHDK and CDR2 SYGVNS. This CDR3 has 13 residues. V lost 10 bases and J lost 6; bases outside the gene matches: 9. The CDR3 coding sequence is TGTGCCACCTTGGGGACAGGGGAGCGCGAGCAGTACTTC. Its protein product is CATLGTGEREQYF.